Each of the 3 T cell receptor beta chains below was sequenced from the same sample in a study of response to subunit inactivated influenza vaccine (dated by TCRdb to the late 2010s). The method behind the library was RT-PCR. Instrument on record: Illumina HiSeq 2500. TCRdb took the public reads, trimmed them with fastp at Q25, ran MiXCR for clone calling and kept in-frame beta chains. Here each entry gathers all rows of one CDR3 protein and keeps the most common genes and DNA. For this sample there are around 470,000 distinct CDR3 sequences; approximately 6.9% appear just once. The ten largest make up around 13% of the sample. The material sequenced was PBMCs from blood, taken around 25 months after vaccination. These receptor sequences come from a man aged 50-75 years who received an inactivated influenza vaccine. Donor details come from another sample of the same person, matched by shared clones.

This clonotype occurred a few times. DNA of the CDR3: TGTGCCAGCAGCCCCCGGACCACCGGGGAGCTGTTTTTT. It codes for CASSPRTTGELFF. The chain joins TRBV7-3 to TRBJ2-2; D gene uncertain. CDR3 length: 13 residues. V lost 5 bases and J lost 4, with 8 bases in between. In germline, CDR1 is SGHTA, CDR2 FQGTGA.

This clonotype has a handful of counts. The rearrangement uses TRBV20-1 and TRBJ1-6; D remains unclear. Trimming removed 6 bases from V and 11 bases from J, with 8 bases in between. Per germline, CDR1 DFQATT and CDR2 SNEGSKA (reference sequence). The CDR3 sequence is 10 residues long. Written as DNA, the CDR3 is TGCAGTGCCGAATACCCACCCCTCCACTTT. Its protein product is CSAEYPPLHF.

The rearrangement links TRBV6-9 to TRBJ1-1; TRBD1 is a possible D gene (6 bases). V lost 4 bases and J lost 6, with 24 bases in between. Per the germline V gene, CDR1 is MNHGY and CDR2 is SVAAGI. The length of the CDR3 is 17 residues. The CDR3 DNA follows: TGTGCCAGCAGTTTCCCTTTTACAGGGCTCCGAGAACCTGAAGCTTTCTTT. As protein: CASSFPFTGLREPEAFF.